Listed here is a single T cell receptor beta chain. The antigen remains unidentified. The CDR3 sequence is 19 residues long. Germline V gene lookup returns CDR1 MNHNS and CDR2 SASEGT. Trimming at V came to 2 bases and at J to 2 bases, leaving 14 bases not matched to a gene. This sample was taken from a study of blood T cells in healthy people across ages. Alongside a J-beta primer mix, a sample-barcoded 5' primer served in a second PCR lasting roughly 6 to 11 cycles. TCRdb processed the 5' RACE reads anew with MiXCR; each CDR3 protein has one entry. The sample lists 730,000 or so distinct CDR3 sequences; about 43% were seen once. The study's findings and limits: Donor CMV status was unknown, possibly confounding expanded clonotype changes. Naive T cell percentage and TCR beta diversity correlated strongly.

The clonotype originates from a man older than 75 in good health. The material sequenced was blood. The V and J genes are TRBV6-1 and TRBJ2-1; 8 bases map to TRBD1. The CDR3 DNA is TGTGCCAGCAGTGAACGACTATCAGCCGGGACAGGCGCCTACAATGAGCAGTTCTTC. Encoded protein: CASSERLSAGTGAYNEQFF.